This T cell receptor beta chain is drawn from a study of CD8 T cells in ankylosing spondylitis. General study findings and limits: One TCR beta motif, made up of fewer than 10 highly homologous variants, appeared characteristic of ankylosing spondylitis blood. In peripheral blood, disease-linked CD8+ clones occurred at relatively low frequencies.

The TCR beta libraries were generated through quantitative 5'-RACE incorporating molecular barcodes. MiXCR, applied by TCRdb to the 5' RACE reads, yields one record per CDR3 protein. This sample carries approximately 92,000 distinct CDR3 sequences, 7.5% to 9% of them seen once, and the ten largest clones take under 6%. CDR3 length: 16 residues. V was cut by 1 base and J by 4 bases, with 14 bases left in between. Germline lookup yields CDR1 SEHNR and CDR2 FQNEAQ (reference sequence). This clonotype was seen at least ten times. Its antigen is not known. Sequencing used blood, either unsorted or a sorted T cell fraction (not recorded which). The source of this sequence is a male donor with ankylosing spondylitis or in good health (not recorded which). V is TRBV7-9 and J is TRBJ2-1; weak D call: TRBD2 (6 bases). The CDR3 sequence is CASSLDLRGLYNEQFF. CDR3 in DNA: TGTGCCAGCAGCTTAGATTTGCGGGGATTGTACAATGAGCAGTTCTTC.